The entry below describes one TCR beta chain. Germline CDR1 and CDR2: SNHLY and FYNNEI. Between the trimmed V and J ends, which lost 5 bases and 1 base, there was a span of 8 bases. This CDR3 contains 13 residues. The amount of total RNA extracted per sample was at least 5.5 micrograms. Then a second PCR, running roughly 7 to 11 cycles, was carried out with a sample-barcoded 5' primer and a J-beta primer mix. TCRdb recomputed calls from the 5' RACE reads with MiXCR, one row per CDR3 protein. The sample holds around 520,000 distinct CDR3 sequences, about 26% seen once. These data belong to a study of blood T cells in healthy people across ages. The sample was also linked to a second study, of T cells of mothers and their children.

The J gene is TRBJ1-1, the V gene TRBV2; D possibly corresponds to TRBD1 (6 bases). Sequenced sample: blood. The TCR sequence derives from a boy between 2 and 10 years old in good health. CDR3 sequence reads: CASSKGGNTEAFF. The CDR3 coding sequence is TGTGCCAGCAGTAAAGGGGGGAACACTGAAGCTTTCTTT. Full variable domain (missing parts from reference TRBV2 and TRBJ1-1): EPEVTQTPSHQVTQMGQEVILRCVPISNHLYFYWYRQILGQKVEFLVSFYNNEISEKSEIFDDQFSVERPDGSNFTLKIRSTKLEDSAMYFCASSKGGNTEAFFGQGTRLTVV.